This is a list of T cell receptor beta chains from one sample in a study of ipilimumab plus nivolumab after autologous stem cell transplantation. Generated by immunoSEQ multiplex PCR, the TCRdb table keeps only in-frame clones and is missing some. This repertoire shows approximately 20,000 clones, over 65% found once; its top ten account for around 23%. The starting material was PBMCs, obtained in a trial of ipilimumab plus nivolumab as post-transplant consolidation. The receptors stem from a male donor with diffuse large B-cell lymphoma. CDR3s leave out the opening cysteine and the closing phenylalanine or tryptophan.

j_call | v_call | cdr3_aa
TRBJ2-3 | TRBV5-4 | ASSLGQTKDTQY
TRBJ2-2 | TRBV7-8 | ASTERATGGTGGELF
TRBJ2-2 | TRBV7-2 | ASSFPGLAGQNTGELF
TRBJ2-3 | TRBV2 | ASSDARADTQY
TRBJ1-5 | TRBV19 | ASSGTASNQPQH
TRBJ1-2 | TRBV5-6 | ASSLGPGNYGYT
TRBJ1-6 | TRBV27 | ASSWAGMVNSPLH
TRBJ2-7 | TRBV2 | ASGGGQGKIHEQY
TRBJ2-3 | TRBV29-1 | SVIPHTLSTDTQY
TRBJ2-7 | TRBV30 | AWRPVSGTRGEQY
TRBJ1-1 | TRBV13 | ASSLGPMNTEAF
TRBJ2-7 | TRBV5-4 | ASSPWSGRAGNEQY
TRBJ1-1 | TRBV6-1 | ASSEPAGGLLTEAF
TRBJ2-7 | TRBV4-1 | ASSPPGTLYYEQY
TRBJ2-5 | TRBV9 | ASSVDGTSEETQY
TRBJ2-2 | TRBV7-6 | ASSLGTIRTGELF
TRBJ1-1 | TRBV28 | ATLRTGGATEAF
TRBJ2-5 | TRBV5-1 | ASETSGSTGTQY
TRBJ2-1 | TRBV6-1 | ASSESPGNYNEQF
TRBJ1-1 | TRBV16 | ASSPVLVLNTEAF
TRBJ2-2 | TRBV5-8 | ASSLRRAGELF
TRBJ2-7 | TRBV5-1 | ASSLFPSGGARGYEQY
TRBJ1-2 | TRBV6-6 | ASSGGQIYGYT
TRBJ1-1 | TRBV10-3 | AISERDRGNTEAF
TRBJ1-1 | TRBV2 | ASSAGIGTEAF
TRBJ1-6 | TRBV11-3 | ASSLDRGVSSPLH
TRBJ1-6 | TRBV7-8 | ASSLGYNSPLH
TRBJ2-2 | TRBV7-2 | ASSARQGLATGELF
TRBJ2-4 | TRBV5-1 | ASSLDGRKNIQY
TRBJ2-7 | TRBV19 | ASSFVGQNAFEQY
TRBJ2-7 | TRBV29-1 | SVAGDSPYEQY
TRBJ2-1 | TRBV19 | ASSIETGRGEQF
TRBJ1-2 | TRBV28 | ASSFRERQGYGYT
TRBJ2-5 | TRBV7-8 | ASSLVAQRETQY
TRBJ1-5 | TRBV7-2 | ASSAVGGQPQH